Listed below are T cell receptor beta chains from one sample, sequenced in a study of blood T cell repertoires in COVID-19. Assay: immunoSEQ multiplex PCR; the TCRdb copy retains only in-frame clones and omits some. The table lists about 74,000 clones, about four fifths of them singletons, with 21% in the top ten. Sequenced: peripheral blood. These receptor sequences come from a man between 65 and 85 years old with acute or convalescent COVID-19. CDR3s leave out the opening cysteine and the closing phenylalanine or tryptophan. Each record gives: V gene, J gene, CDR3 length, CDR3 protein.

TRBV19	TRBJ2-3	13	ASSPPQGGADTQY
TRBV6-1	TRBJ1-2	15	ASSEAGTTGFGYGYT
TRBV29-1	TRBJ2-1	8	SGLQGGQF
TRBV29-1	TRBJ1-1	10	SVEGLNTEAF
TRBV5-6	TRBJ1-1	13	ASSLAGIMNTEAF
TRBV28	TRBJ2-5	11	ASTEGGVETQY
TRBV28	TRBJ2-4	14	ASSLLGQGSKNIQY
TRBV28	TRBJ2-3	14	ASTELGREGVDTQY
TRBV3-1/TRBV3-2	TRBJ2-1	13	ASSLQRERPDEQF
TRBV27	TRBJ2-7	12	ASSFQGWGREQY
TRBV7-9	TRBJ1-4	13	ASSLTGTEGEKLF
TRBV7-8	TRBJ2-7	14	ASSLWAWTQSYEQY
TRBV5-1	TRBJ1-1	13	ASSLGTGLNTEAF
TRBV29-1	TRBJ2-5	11	SVDGGDQETQY
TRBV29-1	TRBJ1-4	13	SVGDRGRGNEKLF
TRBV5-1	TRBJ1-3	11	ASKDPQGGTIY
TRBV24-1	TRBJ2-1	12	ATSVSGTHNEQF
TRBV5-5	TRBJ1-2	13	ASSSTGGGGYGYT
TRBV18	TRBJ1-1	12	ASSPRQLTTEAF
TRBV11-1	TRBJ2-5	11	ASSLAQEETQY
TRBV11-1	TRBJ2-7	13	ASSTPLATTYEQY
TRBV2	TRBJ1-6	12	ASRADRGDSPLH
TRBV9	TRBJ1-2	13	ASSVGTGFNYGYT
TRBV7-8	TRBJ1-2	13	ASSPWAGPDNGYT
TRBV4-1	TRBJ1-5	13	ASSQEQGGNQPQH
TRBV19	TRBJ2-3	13	ASSIREGLVDTQY
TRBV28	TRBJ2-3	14	ASRSQTGQGTDTQY
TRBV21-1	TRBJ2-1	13	ASSKGTERVNEQF
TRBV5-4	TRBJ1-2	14	ASSLGSGQAHPGYT
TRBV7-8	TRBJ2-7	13	ASSLAGTSGYEQY
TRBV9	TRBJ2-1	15	ASSVVPPSGHDNEQF
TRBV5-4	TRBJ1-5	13	ASSPDRGPNQPQH
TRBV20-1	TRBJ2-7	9	SASTGSEQY
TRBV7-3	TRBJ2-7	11	ASSLGPGYEQY
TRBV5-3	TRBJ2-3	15	ARSRLGISGGTDTQY
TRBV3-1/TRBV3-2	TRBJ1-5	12	ASSQDTGNQPQH
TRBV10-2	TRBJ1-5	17	ASSESRDRELYSNQPQH
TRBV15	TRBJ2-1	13	ATSPRTSGFNEQF
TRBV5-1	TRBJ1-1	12	ASRMDRENTEAF
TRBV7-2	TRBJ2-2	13	ASSFPDRGRRELF
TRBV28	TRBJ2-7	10	ASSSAGSEQY
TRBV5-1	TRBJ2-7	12	ASSFQGSSGEQY
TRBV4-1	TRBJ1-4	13	ASFFRQATNEKLF
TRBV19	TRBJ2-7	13	ASSIDGETPYEQY